This T cell receptor beta chain was profiled in a study of blood T cell repertoires in COVID-19. Study details: The United States, Italy and Spain provided the acute and convalescent COVID-19 samples. From T cells, B-cell-depleted T cells, or PBMCs came the material, which was cDNA or gDNA.

This CDR3 comprises 13 residues. Trimming took 7 bases from V and 8 from J, leaving 12 bases between them. In germline, CDR1 is MNHEY, CDR2 SVGAGI. In the original workflow: Counts of nucleated cells, estimated from reference gene primer amplification, were obtained. Assay used: immunoSEQ multiplex PCR; TCRdb lists only in-frame clones, some missing. D and trimming come from the DNA, and the V and J calls and clone size come from that table. The table has about 150,000 clones, approximately 80% seen once. The chain couples TRBV6-5 to TRBJ1-6; D uncertain. Sequenced sample: peripheral blood. The sequence derives from a woman in her sixties with COVID-19, enrolled during active disease. The CDR3 sequence is CASTGERYSPLHF. DNA for the CDR3: TGTGCCAGCACCGGGGAACGGTATTCACCCCTCCACTTT.